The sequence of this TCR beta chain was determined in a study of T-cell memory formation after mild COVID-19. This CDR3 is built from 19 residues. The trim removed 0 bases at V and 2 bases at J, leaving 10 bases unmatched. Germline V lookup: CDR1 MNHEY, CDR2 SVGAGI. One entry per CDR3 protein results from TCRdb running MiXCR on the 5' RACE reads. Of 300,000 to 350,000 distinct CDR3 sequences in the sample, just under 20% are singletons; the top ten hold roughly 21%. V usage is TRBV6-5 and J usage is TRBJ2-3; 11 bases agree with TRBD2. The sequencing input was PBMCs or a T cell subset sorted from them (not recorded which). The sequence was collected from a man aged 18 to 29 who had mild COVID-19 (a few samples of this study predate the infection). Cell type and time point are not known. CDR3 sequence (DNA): TGTGCCAGCAGTTACTCGTCGATAACTAGCGGGGGCCCCACAGATACGCAGTATTTT. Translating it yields CASSYSSITSGGPTDTQYF.